The T cell receptor (beta chain) under discussion was sequenced for a study of blood T cells in healthy people across ages. Primed by a sample-barcoded 5' primer and a J-beta primer mix, a second PCR proceeded for roughly 7 to 12 cycles. TCRdb used MiXCR to reprocess the 5' RACE reads, holding one entry per CDR3 protein. The repertoire holds approximately 800,000 distinct CDR3 sequences, with approximately 65% as singletons. The sample holds a few counts of this clonotype. Its cognate antigen is unknown. Study findings and constraints: Researchers deemed the diversity estimates from one million T cells underestimates.

This CDR3 spans 16 amino acids. The germline V gene encodes CDR1 MDHEN and CDR2 SYDVKM. V was cut by 6 bases and J by 1 base, with 19 bases left in between. The sample consisted of blood. The sequence derives from a man younger than 40 in good health. The V gene is TRBV28, the J gene TRBJ2-7; a possible D gene is TRBD1 (6 bases). The CDR3 sequence is CASSTSTLGASYEQYF. The CDR3 region has the DNA TGTGCCAGCAGCACATCGACCCTGGGGGCTTCCTACGAGCAGTACTTC.